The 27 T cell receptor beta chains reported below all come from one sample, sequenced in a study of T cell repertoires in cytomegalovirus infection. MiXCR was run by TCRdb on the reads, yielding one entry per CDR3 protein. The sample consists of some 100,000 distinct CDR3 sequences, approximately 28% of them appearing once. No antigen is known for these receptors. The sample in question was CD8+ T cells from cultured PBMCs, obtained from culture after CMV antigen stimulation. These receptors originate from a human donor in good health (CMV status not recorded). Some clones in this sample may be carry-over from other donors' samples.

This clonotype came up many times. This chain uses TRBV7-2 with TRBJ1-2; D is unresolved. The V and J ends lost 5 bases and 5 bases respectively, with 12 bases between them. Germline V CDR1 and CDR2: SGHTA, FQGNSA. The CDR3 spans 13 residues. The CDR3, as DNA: TGTGCCAGCAGCCCCGTAGGCGATTATGGCTACACCTTC. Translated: CASSPVGDYGYTF.

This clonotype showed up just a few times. The CDR3 is CASSDGVGTDTQYF. The CDR3 DNA reads as TGTGCCAGCAGTGACGGGGTAGGCACAGATACGCAGTATTTT. This chain joins TRBV7-7 and TRBJ2-3; TRBD2 might be the D (5 bases). The CDR3 has 14 residues. Germline lookup yields CDR1 SSHAT and CDR2 FNYEAQ (reference sequence). V lost 6 bases to trimming and J lost 1 base, with 11 bases between them.

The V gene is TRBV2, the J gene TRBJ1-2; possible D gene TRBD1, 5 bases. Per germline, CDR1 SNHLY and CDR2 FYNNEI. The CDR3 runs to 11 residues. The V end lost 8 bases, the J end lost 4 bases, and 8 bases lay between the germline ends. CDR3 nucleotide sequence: TGTGCCAGCCTCGGGGGCTATGGCTACACCTTC. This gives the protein CASLGGYGYTF.

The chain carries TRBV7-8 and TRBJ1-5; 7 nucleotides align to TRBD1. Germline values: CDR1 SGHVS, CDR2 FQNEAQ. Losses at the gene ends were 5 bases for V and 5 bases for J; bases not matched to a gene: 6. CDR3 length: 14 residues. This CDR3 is CASSPTGADQPQHF. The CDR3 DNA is TGTGCCAGCAGCCCAACAGGGGCGGATCAGCCCCAGCATTTT.

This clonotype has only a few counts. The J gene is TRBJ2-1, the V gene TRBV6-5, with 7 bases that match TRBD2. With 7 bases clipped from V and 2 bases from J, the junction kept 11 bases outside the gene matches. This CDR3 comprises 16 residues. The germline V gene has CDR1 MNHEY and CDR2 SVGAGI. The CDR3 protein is CASKRYLGTTYNEQFF. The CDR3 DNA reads TGTGCCAGCAAGAGGTACTTAGGGACTACCTACAATGAGCAGTTCTTC.

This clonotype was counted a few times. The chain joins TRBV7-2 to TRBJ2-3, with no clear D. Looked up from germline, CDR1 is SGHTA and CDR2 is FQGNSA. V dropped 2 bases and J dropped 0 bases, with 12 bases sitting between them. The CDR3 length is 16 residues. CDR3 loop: CASSLSAETSTDTQYF. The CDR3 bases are TGTGCCAGCAGCTTATCGGCGGAAACTAGCACAGATACGCAGTATTTT. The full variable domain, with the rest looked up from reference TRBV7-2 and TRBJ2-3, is GAGVSQSPSNKVTEKGKDVELRCDPISGHTALYWYRQSLGQGLEFLIYFQGNSAPDKSGLPSDRFSAERTGGSVSTLTIQRTQQEDSAVYLCASSLSAETSTDTQYFGPGTRLTVL.

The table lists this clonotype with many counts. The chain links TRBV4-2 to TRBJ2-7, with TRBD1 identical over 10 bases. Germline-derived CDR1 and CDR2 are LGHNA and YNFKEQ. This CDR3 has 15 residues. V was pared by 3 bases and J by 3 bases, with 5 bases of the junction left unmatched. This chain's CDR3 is CASSQETGGSYEQYF. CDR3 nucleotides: TGTGCCAGCAGCCAGGAGACAGGGGGCAGCTACGAGCAGTACTTC.

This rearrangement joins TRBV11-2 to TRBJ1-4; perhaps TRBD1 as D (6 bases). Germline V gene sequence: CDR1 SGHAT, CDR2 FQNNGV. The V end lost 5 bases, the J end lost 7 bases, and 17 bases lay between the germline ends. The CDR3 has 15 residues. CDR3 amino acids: CASSASRGRREKLFF. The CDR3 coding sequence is TGTGCCAGCAGCGCAAGTCGGGGGCGTCGTGAAAAACTGTTTTTT.

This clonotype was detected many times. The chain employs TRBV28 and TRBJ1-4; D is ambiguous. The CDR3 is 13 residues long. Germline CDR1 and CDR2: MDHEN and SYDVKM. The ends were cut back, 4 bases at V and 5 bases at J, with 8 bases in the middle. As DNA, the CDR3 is TGTGCCAGCAGTTGGGCGGGGAATGAAAAACTGTTTTTT. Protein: CASSWAGNEKLFF.

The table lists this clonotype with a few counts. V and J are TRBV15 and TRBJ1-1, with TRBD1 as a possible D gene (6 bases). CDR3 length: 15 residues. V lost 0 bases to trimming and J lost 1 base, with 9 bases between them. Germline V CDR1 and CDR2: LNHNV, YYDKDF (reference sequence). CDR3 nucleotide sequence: TGTGCCACCAGCAGAGATTTGGACAGGAACACTGAAGCTTTCTTT. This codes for CATSRDLDRNTEAFF.

DNA of the CDR3: TGTGCCAGCAGCCACGTTTATCCTGAGCAGTTCTTC. This translates into CASSHVYPEQFF. The chain joins TRBV6-6 to TRBJ2-1; D unresolved. The CDR3 sequence is 12 residues long. Germline CDR1 and CDR2: MNHNY and SVGAGI (reference sequence). Trimming pared 6 bases from V and 9 bases from J, leaving 12 bases between.

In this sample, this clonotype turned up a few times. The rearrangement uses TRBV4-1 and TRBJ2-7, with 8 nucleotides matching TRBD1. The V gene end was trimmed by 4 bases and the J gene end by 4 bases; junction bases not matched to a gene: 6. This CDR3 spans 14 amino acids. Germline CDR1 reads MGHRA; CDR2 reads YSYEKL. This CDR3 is CASSRGQGFYEQYF. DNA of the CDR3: TGCGCCAGCAGCCGTGGACAGGGTTTTTACGAGCAGTACTTC.

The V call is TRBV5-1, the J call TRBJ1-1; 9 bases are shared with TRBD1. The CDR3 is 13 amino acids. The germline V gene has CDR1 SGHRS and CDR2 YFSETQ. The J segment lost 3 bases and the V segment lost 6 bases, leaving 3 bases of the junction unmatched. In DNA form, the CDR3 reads TGCGCCAGCACCTGGACAGGGGACACTGAAGCTTTCTTT. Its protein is CASTWTGDTEAFF.

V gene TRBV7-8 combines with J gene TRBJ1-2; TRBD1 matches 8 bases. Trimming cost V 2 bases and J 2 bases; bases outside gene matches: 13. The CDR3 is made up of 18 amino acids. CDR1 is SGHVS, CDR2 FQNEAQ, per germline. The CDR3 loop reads CASSLRRIIQGGNYGYTF. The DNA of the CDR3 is TGTGCCAGCAGCTTAAGGCGGATTATACAGGGGGGCAACTATGGCTACACCTTC.

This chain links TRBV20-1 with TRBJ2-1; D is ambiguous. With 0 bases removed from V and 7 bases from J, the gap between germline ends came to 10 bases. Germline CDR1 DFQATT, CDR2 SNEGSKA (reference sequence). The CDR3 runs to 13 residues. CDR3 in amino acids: CSARDLGSNEQFF. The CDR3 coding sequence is TGCAGTGCTAGAGATCTCGGCTCGAATGAGCAGTTCTTC.

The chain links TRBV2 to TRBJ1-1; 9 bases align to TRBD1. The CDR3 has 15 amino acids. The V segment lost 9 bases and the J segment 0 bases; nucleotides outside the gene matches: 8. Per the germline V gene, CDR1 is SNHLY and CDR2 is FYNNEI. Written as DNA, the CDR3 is TGTGCCAGTACAGGGGGCCCTAACATGAACACTGAAGCTTTCTTT. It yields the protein CASTGGPNMNTEAFF.

In nucleotides, the CDR3 is TGTGCCAGCAGCTTGCCGGGACCAGGCTACAATGAGCAGTTCTTC. Amino acids: CASSLPGPGYNEQFF. The V gene is TRBV7-3, the J gene TRBJ2-1; D is tentatively TRBD1 or TRBD2 (5 bases each). The CDR3 contains 15 residues. Germline assignment: CDR1 SGHTA and CDR2 FQGTGA. V was clipped by 3 bases and J by 3 bases, with 12 bases between them.

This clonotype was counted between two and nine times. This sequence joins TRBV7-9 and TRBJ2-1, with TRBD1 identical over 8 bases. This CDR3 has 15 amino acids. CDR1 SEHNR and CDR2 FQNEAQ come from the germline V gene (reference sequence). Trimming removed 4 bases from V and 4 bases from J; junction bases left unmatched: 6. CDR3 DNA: TGTGCCAGCAGCTCCCCCGGGACAGGTTACAATGAGCAGTTCTTC. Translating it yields CASSSPGTGYNEQFF.

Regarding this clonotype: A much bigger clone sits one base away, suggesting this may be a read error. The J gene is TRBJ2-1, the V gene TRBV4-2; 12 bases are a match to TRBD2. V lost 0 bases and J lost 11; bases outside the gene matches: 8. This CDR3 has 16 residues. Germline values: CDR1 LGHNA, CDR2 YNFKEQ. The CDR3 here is CASSQELLAGGNKQFF. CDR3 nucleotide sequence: TGTGCCAGCAGCCAAGAACTACTAGCGGGGGGAAATAAGCAGTTCTTC.

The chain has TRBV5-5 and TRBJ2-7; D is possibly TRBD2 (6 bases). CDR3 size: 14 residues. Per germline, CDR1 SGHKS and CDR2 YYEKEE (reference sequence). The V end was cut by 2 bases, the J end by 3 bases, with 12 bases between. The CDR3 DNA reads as TGTGCCAGCAGCTTAGGGACTCCAATCTACGAGCAGTACTTC. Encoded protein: CASSLGTPIYEQYF.

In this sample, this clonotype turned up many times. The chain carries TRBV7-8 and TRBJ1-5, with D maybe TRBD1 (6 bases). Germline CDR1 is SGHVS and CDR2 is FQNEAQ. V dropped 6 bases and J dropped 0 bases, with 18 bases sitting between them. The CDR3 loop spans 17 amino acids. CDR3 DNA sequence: TGTGCCAGCAGTCACCAACAGGGCGGTGATAGCAATCAGCCCCAGCATTTT. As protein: CASSHQQGGDSNQPQHF.

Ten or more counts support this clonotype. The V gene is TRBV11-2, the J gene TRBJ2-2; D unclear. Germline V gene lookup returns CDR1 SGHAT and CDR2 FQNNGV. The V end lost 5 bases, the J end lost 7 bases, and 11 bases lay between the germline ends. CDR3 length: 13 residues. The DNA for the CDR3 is TGTGCCAGCAGCCCGCTGGTCAGCGGGGAGCTGTTTTTT. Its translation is CASSPLVSGELFF.

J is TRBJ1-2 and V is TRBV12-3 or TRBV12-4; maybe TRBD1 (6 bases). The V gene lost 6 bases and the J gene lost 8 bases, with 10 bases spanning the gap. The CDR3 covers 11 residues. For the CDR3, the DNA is TGTGCCAGCAGCACAGGGTACGGCTACACCTTC. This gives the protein CASSTGYGYTF.

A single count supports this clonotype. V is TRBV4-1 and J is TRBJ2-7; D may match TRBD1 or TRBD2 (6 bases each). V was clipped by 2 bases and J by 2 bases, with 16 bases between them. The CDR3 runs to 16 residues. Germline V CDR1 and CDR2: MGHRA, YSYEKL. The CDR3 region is CASSQLVRGQTYEQYF. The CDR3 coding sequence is TGCGCCAGCAGCCAACTCGTACGGGGGCAAACCTACGAGCAGTACTTC.

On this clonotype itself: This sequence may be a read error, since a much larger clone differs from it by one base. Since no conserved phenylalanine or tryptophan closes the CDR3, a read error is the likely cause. The CDR3, as DNA: TGTGCCAGCAGCTTAGTGGGGGGGCGAAACACAGATACGCAGTATCTT. This gives the protein CASSLVGGRNTDTQYL. The chain uses TRBV7-2 and TRBJ2-3; D may be TRBD2 (7 bases). The germline gives CDR1 SGHTA, CDR2 FQGNSA. The CDR3 has 16 amino acids. V was trimmed by 1 base and J by 2 bases, leaving 13 bases between them.

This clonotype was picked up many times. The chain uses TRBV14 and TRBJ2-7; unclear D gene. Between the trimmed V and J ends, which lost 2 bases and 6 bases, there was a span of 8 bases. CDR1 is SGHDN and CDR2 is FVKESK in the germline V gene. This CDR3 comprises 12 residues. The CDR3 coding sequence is TGTGCCAGCAGCCAAATTTTATTCGAGCAGTACTTC. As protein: CASSQILFEQYF.

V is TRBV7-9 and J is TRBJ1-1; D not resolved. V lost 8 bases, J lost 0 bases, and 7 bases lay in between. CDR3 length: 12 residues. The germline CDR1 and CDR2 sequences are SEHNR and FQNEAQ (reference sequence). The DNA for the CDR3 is TGTGCCAGCCGGCTGCTGAACACTGAAGCTTTCTTT. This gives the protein CASRLLNTEAFF.